The 21 T cell receptor beta chains below come from one sample, sequenced in a study of shared clonotypes between healthy human individuals. Assay: immunoSEQ multiplex PCR; the TCRdb copy retains only in-frame clones and omits some. Of about half a million clones in the sample, roughly 80% are singletons; the top ten hold about 13%. Sample: PBMCs. The source of these receptors is a woman aged 35 to 49 in good health. Some clones in this sample may be carry-over from other donors' samples.

This clone appeared once. CDR3 nucleotides: TGCGCCAGCAGCACACTAGCGGGAAGGGCCGGGGAGCTGTTTTTT. Translated, it gives CASSTLAGRAGELFF. V and J are TRBV5-1 and TRBJ2-2, with 10 nucleotides matching TRBD2. In germline, CDR1 is SGHRS, CDR2 YFSETQ. V shed 4 bases, J shed 6 bases, and the junction held 6 bases outside the gene matches. The CDR3 loop spans 15 amino acids.

In its sample, this clone was seen a few times. A read error may explain this, as a much larger clone is one base away. Other DNA variants within this sample encode the same CDR3. The J gene is TRBJ1-5, the V gene TRBV25-1; possible D gene TRBD1, 5 bases. Looked up from germline, CDR1 is MGHDK and CDR2 is SYGVNS. V was trimmed by 9 bases and J by 3 bases, leaving 21 bases between them. The CDR3 contains 16 residues. Here the CDR3 reads CARTSSGGIDNQPQHF. The CDR3 nucleotides are TGTGCCAGGACGTCATCCGGGGGAATCGACAATCAGCCCCAGCATTTT.

This chain links TRBV7-8 with TRBJ2-7; 11 bases map to TRBD1. The trim removed 5 bases at V and 6 bases at J, leaving 21 bases unmatched. The germline V gene has CDR1 SGHVS and CDR2 FQNEAQ. The CDR3 totals 19 residues. CDR3 protein: CASSRRDRGAGGGPGEQYF. Written as DNA, the CDR3 is TGTGCCAGCAGCAGAAGGGACAGGGGGGCTGGCGGGGGCCCCGGCGAGCAGTACTTC.

On this clone: This sequence is one base from a far larger clone and is likely a read error. Other DNA sequences of this sample code for an identical CDR3. This sequence joins TRBV28 and TRBJ1-2; the match to TRBD1 covers 7 bases. The CDR3 totals 14 residues. Germline V gene lookup returns CDR1 MDHEN and CDR2 SYDVKM. This CDR3 is CASSNRGRGYGYTF. The CDR3 nucleotides are TGTGCCAGCAGCAATAGGGGGCGCGGGTATGGCTACACCTTT.

This rearrangement joins TRBV5-1 to TRBJ1-1; no clear D gene. The ends were cut back, 5 bases at V and 7 bases at J, with 12 bases in the middle. The CDR3 is 12 amino acids. Germline V gene data show CDR1 as SGHRS and CDR2 as YFSETQ. The CDR3 DNA sequence: TGCGCCAGCAGGCTTGGTCCTGGTGAAGCTTTCTTT. This codes for CASRLGPGEAFF.

V is TRBV6-4 and J is TRBJ2-3; 7 nucleotides line up with TRBD1. V shed 3 bases and J 4 bases; nucleotides not matched to a gene: 4. CDR1 and CDR2 (germline): MRHNA, SNTAGT. The CDR3 runs 14 residues. The CDR3 protein is CASSELTGADTQYF. The CDR3, as DNA: TGTGCCAGCAGTGAGCTCACAGGGGCAGATACGCAGTATTTT.

About this clone itself: A far larger clone is one nucleotide away, so this likely arose from a read error. The V and J genes are TRBV11-2 and TRBJ2-2, with D tentatively TRBD1 (6 bases). Germline lookup yields CDR1 SGHAT and CDR2 FQNNGV. CDR3 length: 16 residues. The V and J ends lost 5 bases and 6 bases respectively, with 19 bases between them. The CDR3 DNA reads TGTGCCAGCAGCCTCACACCAACAGGGTCGGCCGGGGAGCTGTTTTTT. Its protein product is CASSLTPTGSAGELFF.

Notes on this clone: A far larger clone is one nucleotide away, so this likely arose from a read error. The rearrangement joins TRBV29-1 to TRBJ2-7; TRBD1 might be the D (6 bases). There are 13 residues in the CDR3. Germline CDR1 reads SQVTM; CDR2 reads ANQGSEA. The CDR3 DNA reads TGCAGCGTTGAAGGAGGACAGAGCTACAAGCAGTACTTC. This translates into CSVEGGQSYKQYF.

This clone was counted between two and nine times. The chain joins TRBV14 to TRBJ2-3, with 8 bases that match TRBD1. The J segment lost 1 base and the V segment lost 4 bases, leaving 4 bases of the junction unmatched. Germline CDR1 and CDR2: SGHDN and FVKESK. The CDR3 sequence is 15 residues long. The CDR3 nucleotides read TGTGCCAGCAGCCTCAGGGGGCGCCGCACAGATACGCAGTATTTT. Translated: CASSLRGRRTDTQYF. Filled out from reference TRBV14 and TRBJ2-3, the complete variable domain reads EAGVTQFPSHSVIEKGQTVTLRCDPISGHDNLYWYRRVMGKEIKFLLHFVKESKQDESGMPNNRFLAERTGGTYSTLKVQPAELEDSGVYFCASSLRGRRTDTQYFGPGTRLTVL.

A single count supports this clone. The chain's CDR3 is CASSQDGRANNEQFF. In DNA, the CDR3 is TGTGCCAGCAGCCAAGACGGGAGGGCAAACAATGAGCAGTTCTTC. J is TRBJ2-1 and V is TRBV4-2, with 8 bases matching TRBD2. The CDR3 covers 15 residues. V lost 0 bases to trimming and J lost 5 bases; unmatched junction nucleotides: 3. The germline gives CDR1 LGHNA, CDR2 YNFKEQ.

This clone has a single count. This chain links TRBV11-2 with TRBJ2-7, with D perhaps matching TRBD1 or TRBD2 (5 bases each). V lost 3 bases and J lost 5, with 14 bases in between. CDR1 is SGHAT, CDR2 FQNNGV, per germline. This CDR3 spans 14 amino acids. The CDR3 loop is CASSFDIRGDEQYF. The DNA for the CDR3 is TGTGCCAGCAGCTTCGACATAAGGGGAGACGAGCAGTACTTC.

The V gene is TRBV18, the J gene TRBJ2-3, with 9 bases lining up with TRBD2. V lost 2 bases and J lost 4; bases outside the gene matches: 4. Germline V gene sequence: CDR1 KGHSH, CDR2 LQKENI. CDR3 size: 15 residues. The CDR3 spells CASSPVSGSPDTQYF. CDR3 coding DNA: TGTGCCAGCTCACCAGTTAGCGGGAGCCCAGATACGCAGTATTTT. Based on the CDR3 plus reference TRBV18 and TRBJ2-3, the full variable domain is NAGVMQNPRHLVRRRGQEARLRCSPMKGHSHVYWYRQLPEEGLKFMVYLQKENIIDESGMPKERFSAEFPKEGPSILRIQQVVRGDSAAYFCASSPVSGSPDTQYFGPGTRLTVL.

About this clone: This probably arose from a read error, given a far larger clone one base away. This chain connects TRBV7-2 to TRBJ1-3, with TRBD1 as a possible D gene (6 bases). The CDR3 extends over 15 amino acids. V shed 5 bases and J shed 6 bases, with 17 bases lying between them. The germline V gene encodes CDR1 SGHTA and CDR2 FQGNSA. The CDR3 loop reads CASSPDSSTENTIYF. The CDR3 bases are TGTGCCAGCAGCCCGGACAGCTCCACGGAAAACACCATATATTTT.

The rearrangement links TRBV25-1 to TRBJ1-5; D ambiguous. V was trimmed by 3 bases and J by 5 bases, leaving 20 bases between them. This CDR3 region has 17 residues. In germline, CDR1 is MGHDK, CDR2 SYGVNS. The CDR3 DNA follows: TGTGCCAGCAGTGACCCTTCGGCGGCGACCGGGGATCAGCCCCAGCATTTT. Translation: CASSDPSAATGDQPQHF.

On this clone: With a far larger clone one base away, a read error is the likely cause. Within the sample, other DNA sequences also encode this same CDR3. The chain joins TRBV19 to TRBJ1-1; 9 bases agree with TRBD1. Looked up from germline, CDR1 is LNHDA and CDR2 is SQIVND (reference sequence). This CDR3 contains 14 residues. The CDR3 DNA sequence: TGTGCCAGCAGTATGGGACAGGGGAACACTGAAGCTTTCTTT. This translates into CASSMGQGNTEAFF.

The CDR3 reads CASSLLARGTDTQYF. The DNA of the CDR3 is TGCGCCAGCAGCCTGCTTGCCAGGGGCACAGATACGCAGTATTTT. This rearrangement joins TRBV5-1 to TRBJ2-3, with D possibly being TRBD1 (5 bases). Trimming took off 4 bases at V and 1 base at J, with 13 bases between the two ends. This CDR3 has 15 amino acids. Germline V gene lookup returns CDR1 SGHRS and CDR2 YFSETQ.

CDR3 in amino acids: CSVAAGSLGNEQFF. DNA of the CDR3: TGCAGCGTTGCTGCAGGGTCTTTGGGGAATGAGCAGTTCTTC. The chain joins TRBV29-1 to TRBJ2-1, with D perhaps TRBD1 (5 bases). The length of the CDR3 is 14 residues. Germline loops: CDR1 SQVTM, CDR2 ANQGSEA. Trimming removed 4 bases from V and 7 bases from J, with 17 bases in between.

The J gene is TRBJ2-7, the V gene TRBV7-9; tentatively, D is TRBD2 (6 bases). The CDR3 length is 14 residues. Germline assignment: CDR1 SEHNR and CDR2 FQNEAQ (reference sequence). V gave up 1 base and J gave up 7 bases, with 14 bases separating them. In DNA, the CDR3 is TGTGCCAGCAGCTTAGGAGCTAGCGTCTGGGAGCAGTACTTC. The encoded protein is CASSLGASVWEQYF.

This chain joins TRBV10-3 and TRBJ2-5; D may be TRBD2 (6 bases). V was trimmed by 2 bases and J by 2 bases, leaving 15 bases between them. CDR3 length: 16 residues. CDR1 is ENHRY and CDR2 is SYGVKD in the germline V gene. CDR3 residues: CAISEGVADPQETQYF. The CDR3 coding sequence is TGTGCCATCAGTGAGGGAGTAGCGGACCCTCAAGAGACCCAGTACTTC.

Comment on this clone: Other nucleotide sequences from this sample produce the same CDR3. The CDR3 spells CASSPGRNNEQFF. The CDR3 nucleotides read TGTGCCAGCAGCCCCGGGAGAAACAATGAGCAGTTCTTC. The J gene is TRBJ2-1, the V gene TRBV7-8; D may be TRBD2 (6 bases). The germline V and J ends were trimmed by 5 bases and 5 bases, with 10 bases remaining between them. The germline CDR1 and CDR2 sequences are SGHVS and FQNEAQ. This CDR3 is built from 13 residues. Full variable domain (remainder filled in from reference TRBV7-8 and TRBJ2-1): GAGVSQSPRYKVAKRGQDVALRCDPISGHVSLFWYQQALGQGPEFLTYFQNEAQLDKSGLPSDRFFAERPEGSVSTLKIQRTQQEDSAVYLCASSPGRNNEQFFGPGTRLTVL.

This chain joins TRBV21-1 and TRBJ2-7; the table gives TRBD2 as D, unverified against the DNA. TRBV21-1 is annotated as a pseudogene. The CDR3 covers 14 residues. In DNA form, the CDR3 reads TGTGCCAGCAGCAATTTCGCTAGCTCCTACGAGCAGTACTTC. Residues: CASSNFASSYEQYF.